What follows are 6 T cell receptor beta chains derived from one specimen sequenced in a study of blood T cell repertoires in COVID-19. The repertoire was sequenced with immunoSEQ multiplex PCR; TCRdb's copy has only in-frame clones and lacks some. The data show 90,000 to 130,000 clones, less than 85% seen once. Material for sequencing was peripheral blood. The receptor set was obtained from a woman over 75 with acute or convalescent COVID-19.

The chain employs TRBV7-2 and TRBJ2-5; 10 bases map to TRBD2. Per the germline V gene, CDR1 is SGHTA and CDR2 is FQGNSA. With 6 bases clipped from V and 3 bases from J, the junction kept 1 base outside the gene matches. This CDR3 has 13 amino acids. The CDR3 sequence: CASRLAGEETQYF. The DNA for the CDR3 is TGTGCCAGCAGGCTAGCGGGAGAAGAGACCCAGTACTTC.

V usage is TRBV7-2 and J usage is TRBJ2-7, with 9 nucleotides matching TRBD1. This CDR3 has 15 amino acids. J lost 7 bases, V lost 2 bases, and 9 bases had no gene match. Looked up from germline, CDR1 is SGHTA and CDR2 is FQGNSA. The CDR3 spells CASSLITGGPGEQYF. CDR3 in DNA: TGTGCCAGCAGCTTAATCACAGGGGGCCCTGGGGAGCAGTACTTC.

The genes are TRBV5-1 and TRBJ1-1; 9 nucleotides match TRBD1. V lost 4 bases to trimming and J lost 2 bases; unmatched junction nucleotides: 6. This CDR3 has 15 residues. Germline CDR1 is SGHRS and CDR2 is YFSETQ. CDR3 nucleotide sequence: TGCGCCAGCAGCGGGGCGACAGGGGGAAACACTGAAGCTTTCTTT. It yields the protein CASSGATGGNTEAFF. Full variable domain (rest looked up from reference TRBV5-1 and TRBJ1-1): KAGVTQTPRYLIKTRGQQVTLSCSPISGHRSVSWYQQTPGQGLQFLFEYFSETQRNKGNFPGRFSGRQFSNSRSEMNVSTLELGDSALYLCASSGATGGNTEAFFGQGTRLTVV.

V is TRBV6-4 and J is TRBJ1-1; D remains unclear. Germline lookup yields CDR1 MRHNA and CDR2 SNTAGT. The CDR3 runs to 15 residues. The ends were cut back, 6 bases at V and 1 base at J, with 15 bases in the middle. The CDR3 is CASSQNRHRNTEAFF. For the CDR3, the DNA is TGTGCCAGCAGCCAAAACCGACACAGGAACACTGAAGCTTTCTTT.

The chain employs TRBV28 and TRBJ2-7; D might be TRBD2 (5 bases). The V gene's germline CDR1 is MDHEN and CDR2 SYDVKM. V was cut by 7 bases and J by 1 base, with 23 bases left in between. The CDR3 has 17 amino acids. The CDR3 sequence is CASTRAPPNPGSYEQYF. CDR3 bases: TGTGCCAGCACCCGCGCACCGCCGAATCCGGGGTCCTACGAGCAGTACTTC.

The chain couples TRBV6-5 to TRBJ2-1, with D tentatively TRBD1 (5 bases). This CDR3 spans 13 amino acids. CDR1 is MNHEY and CDR2 is SVGAGI in the germline V gene. V was cut by 2 bases and J by 4 bases, with 6 bases left in between. The CDR3 sequence: CASSYKGYNEQFF. The CDR3 DNA follows: TGTGCCAGCAGTTACAAGGGGTACAATGAGCAGTTCTTC.